A selection of T cell receptor beta chains follows, all from one sample in a study of CD8+ T cells in alopecia areata. The repertoire was sequenced with immunoSEQ multiplex PCR; TCRdb's copy has only in-frame clones and lacks some. The sample includes 190,000 or so clones, around 50% seen only once; the top ten take around 12%. This specimen consisted of CD8+ T cells sorted from blood, obtained at week 24, from a patient treated with tofacitinib. The receptor source for this set is a human donor with alopecia areata. The CDR3 runs from the conserved cysteine through the conserved F or W. D genes are given only for firm matches. Clone size is given for some rows only: seen once, a few or many times, or a class if the clone is expanded.

size | J | V | D | CDR3 | DNA
NA | TRBJ2-7 | TRBV5-1 | NA | CARISYEQYF | TGCGCCAGAATCTCCTACGAGCAGTACTTC
NA | TRBJ2-2 | TRBV6-1 | TRBD1 | CASPGQGMSTGELFF | TGTGCCAGCCCGGGACAGGGGATGAGCACCGGGGAGCTGTTTTTT
NA | TRBJ2-7 | TRBV5-1 | NA | CASSSSYEQYF | TGCGCCAGCAGCTCCTCTTACGAGCAGTACTTC
large | TRBJ2-7 | TRBV7-9 | NA | CASSFSGSEQYF | TGTGCCAGCAGCTTTTCAGGGAGCGAGCAGTACTTC
NA | TRBJ2-2 | TRBV5-1 | NA | CASKPAGASLARELFF | TGCGCCAGCAAGCCTGCGGGGGCCTCCCTGGCGCGGGAGCTGTTTTTT
NA | TRBJ2-3 | TRBV6-5 | TRBD2 | CASSYSTSASTDTQYF | TGTGCCAGCAGTTACTCGACTAGCGCCAGCACAGATACGCAGTATTTT
few | TRBJ1-2 | TRBV13 | TRBD1 | CASSTDGQGDYGYTF | TGTGCCAGCAGCACAGACGGACAGGGGGACTATGGCTACACCTTC
once | TRBJ1-2 | TRBV30 | NA | CASSLPGYGYTF | TGTGCCTCTTCTTTACCGGGCTATGGCTACACCTTC
NA | TRBJ2-7 | TRBV11-2 | TRBD1 | CASSFGTEPYEQYF | TGTGCCAGCAGCTTCGGGACAGAACCCTACGAGCAGTACTTC
few | TRBJ2-7 | TRBV6-5 | NA | CASSPGQSSSYEQYF | TGTGCCAGCAGCCCCGGACAGAGCAGCTCCTACGAGCAGTACTTC
few | TRBJ1-2 | TRBV5-6 | NA | CASSFGRTNYGYTF | TGTGCCAGCAGCTTCGGCAGGACGAACTATGGCTACACCTTC
few | TRBJ2-7 | TRBV4-1 | NA | CASSPYGGRYEQYF | TGCGCCAGCAGTCCCTATGGGGGCCGGTACGAGCAGTACTTC
NA | TRBJ1-1 | TRBV12-5 | NA | CASDPGQGNTEAFF | TGTGCTAGTGATCCCGGGCAGGGGAACACTGAAGCTTTCTTT
NA | TRBJ2-4 | TRBV27 | TRBD1 | CASSLGPGQGGIQYF | TGTGCCAGCAGTTTAGGCCCGGGACAGGGAGGCATTCAGTACTTC
few | TRBJ1-1 | TRBV5-1 | NA | CASSLRWDGLNTEAFF | TGCGCCAGCAGCTTGCGATGGGACGGGTTGAACACTGAAGCTTTCTTT
NA | TRBJ2-7 | TRBV5-1 | TRBD1 | CASSSGTGSIYEQYF | TGCGCCAGCAGCTCAGGGACAGGGAGTATATACGAGCAGTACTTC
NA | TRBJ2-1 | TRBV4-1 | TRBD2 | CASSQATSGGAGEQFF | TGCGCCAGCAGCCAAGCGACGAGCGGGGGGGCGGGGGAGCAGTTCTTC
few | TRBJ1-2 | TRBV13 | NA | CASSSEGGAGYTF | TGTGCCAGCAGCTCTGAAGGGGGAGCAGGCTACACCTTC
NA | TRBJ2-5 | TRBV6-6 | NA | CASSYSPAAYQETQYF | TGTGCCAGCAGTTACTCCCCAGCGGCCTACCAAGAGACCCAGTACTTC
NA | TRBJ2-3 | TRBV4-2 | TRBD2 | CASSQDRGAGRTDTQYF | TGTGCCAGCAGCCAAGATAGGGGAGCGGGGAGAACAGATACGCAGTATTTT
NA | TRBJ2-7 | TRBV2 | TRBD1 | CALKRYTGGSYEQYF | TGTGCCCTTAAACGATATACAGGGGGTTCCTACGAGCAGTACTTC
few | TRBJ2-7 | TRBV7-9 | NA | CASSTIDYEQYF | TGTGCCAGCAGCACCATAGACTACGAGCAGTACTTC
NA | TRBJ1-2 | TRBV19 | NA | CASSASDNYGYTF | TGTGCCAGTAGTGCTTCGGATAACTATGGCTACACCTTC
few | TRBJ1-2 | TRBV15 | NA | CATSGTLLGDYGYTF | TGTGCCACCAGCGGCACCCTCTTGGGAGACTATGGCTACACCTTC
NA | TRBJ2-4 | TRBV27 | NA | CASSSLDWWGRKNIQYF | TGTGCCAGCAGTTCCCTAGACTGGTGGGGGCGGAAAAACATTCAGTACTTC
NA | TRBJ1-1 | TRBV13 | NA | CASSLGVLNTEAFF | TGTGCCAGCAGCTTAGGGGTTCTGAACACTGAAGCTTTCTTT
NA | TRBJ1-1 | TRBV25-1 | NA | CASKGPLDTEAFF | TGTGCCAGCAAGGGCCCCTTAGACACTGAAGCTTTCTTT
few | TRBJ2-3 | TRBV4-1 | NA | CASSQGGTSTDTQYF | TGCGCCAGCAGCCAAGGGGGTACTAGCACAGATACGCAGTATTTT
NA | TRBJ1-6 | TRBV25-1 | NA | CASSVTGNNSPLHF | TGTGCCAGCAGTGTCACAGGGAATAATTCACCCCTCCACTTT
NA | TRBJ1-1 | TRBV19 | NA | CASSMGDLAAFF | TGTGCCAGTAGTATGGGGGACTTGGCCGCTTTCTTT
NA | TRBJ2-7 | TRBV7-8 | NA | CASSLGNEQYF | TGTGCCAGCAGCTTAGGGAACGAGCAGTACTTC
NA | TRBJ2-7 | TRBV6-5 | NA | CASSSPTGTEQYF | TGTGCCAGCAGTTCCCCTACAGGGACCGAGCAGTACTTC
NA | TRBJ2-7 | TRBV9 | NA | CASSASGLGRERYEQYF | TGTGCCAGCAGCGCCAGTGGGTTAGGACGAGAACGCTACGAGCAGTACTTC
NA | TRBJ2-7 | TRBV6-1 | TRBD2 | CASSLASGGANEQYF | TGTGCCAGCAGCCTTGCTAGCGGGGGGGCGAACGAGCAGTACTTC
NA | TRBJ1-2 | TRBV29-1 | NA | CSVFGDGYTF | TGCAGCGTCTTCGGGGATGGCTACACCTTC
few | TRBJ2-7 | TRBV6-1 | NA | CASTVEATGYEQYF | TGTGCCAGCACGGTGGAGGCTACAGGCTACGAGCAGTACTTC
NA | TRBJ2-2 | TRBV9 | TRBD1 | CASSGGTGNTGELFF | TGTGCCAGCAGTGGTGGGACAGGGAACACCGGGGAGCTGTTTTTT
once | TRBJ2-5 | TRBV14 | NA | CASSQTGRGTTGTQYF | TGTGCCAGCAGCCAAACGGGACGAGGGACGACTGGGACCCAGTACTTC
NA | TRBJ2-1 | TRBV9 | TRBD1 | CASSERTGPLNEQFF | TGTGCCAGCAGTGAAAGGACAGGCCCACTCAATGAGCAGTTCTTC
NA | TRBJ1-1 | TRBV5-1 | NA | CASSLGGLAEAFF | TGCGCCAGCAGCTTGGGGGGGCTGGCTGAAGCTTTCTTT
few | TRBJ2-7 | TRBV5-6 | NA | CASTAGVYDSYEQYF | TGTGCCAGCACAGCCGGGGTGTATGATTCCTACGAGCAGTACTTC
NA | TRBJ2-3 | TRBV27 | TRBD1 | CASSFGTGGFSDTQYF | TGTGCCAGCAGTTTTGGGACAGGGGGCTTCTCAGATACGCAGTATTTT
NA | TRBJ2-3 | TRBV14 | NA | CASSQVYPDTQYF | TGTGCCAGCAGCCAAGTTTACCCAGATACGCAGTATTTT
few | TRBJ1-2 | TRBV13 | TRBD1 | CASSLQGDGYTF | TGTGCCAGCAGCTTACAGGGGGATGGCTACACCTTC
NA | TRBJ2-1 | TRBV14 | NA | CASSQKYNEQFF | TGTGCCAGCAGCCAAAAATACAATGAGCAGTTCTTC
NA | TRBJ1-3 | TRBV30 | NA | CAWSTAGNTIYF | TGTGCCTGGAGTACGGCCGGAAACACCATATATTTT
NA | TRBJ1-4 | TRBV29-1 | NA | CSVEGEKLFF | TGCAGCGTTGAGGGTGAAAAACTGTTTTTT
few | TRBJ1-2 | TRBV10-3 | TRBD1 | CAIKDREGYTF | TGTGCCATCAAAGACAGGGAAGGCTACACCTTC
NA | TRBJ2-2 | TRBV6-5 | NA | CASSYWGPITGELFF | TGTGCCAGCAGTTACTGGGGGCCGATCACCGGGGAGCTGTTTTTT